This is a list of T cell receptor beta chains from one sample in a study of T cell repertoires in cytomegalovirus infection. Using its own MiXCR run on the reads, TCRdb lists one record per CDR3 protein. The sample contains roughly 27,000 distinct CDR3 sequences, under 20% of which appear only once. For these receptors, no antigen is known. The material sequenced was CD8+ T cells from cultured PBMCs, taken from culture after CMV antigen stimulation. Source of these receptors: a human donor in good health (CMV status not recorded). Some clones in this sample may be carry-over from other donors' samples. CDR3s include the opening cysteine and the closing phenylalanine or tryptophan. Each record gives: J gene, clone size, D gene, V gene, CDR3 protein, CDR3 DNA. D genes are given only for firm matches. Clone sizes are given selectively: once, few, many, or a class where the clone is expanded.

J: TRBJ1-5; size: -; D: -; V: TRBV28; CDR3: CASSLSLAGNQPQHF; DNA: TGTGCCAGCAGTTTAAGCTTGGCGGGTAATCAGCCCCAGCATTTT
J: TRBJ1-6; size: few; D: -; V: TRBV7-2; CDR3: CASSRDSSRVNSPLHF; DNA: TGTGCCAGCAGCCGAGACTCTTCTCGGGTTAATTCACCCCTCCACTTT
J: TRBJ2-5; size: -; D: -; V: TRBV24-1; CDR3: CATSSDSQETQYF; DNA: TGTGCCACCAGTTCGGACAGCCAAGAGACCCAGTACTTC
J: TRBJ2-7; size: few; D: -; V: TRBV7-2; CDR3: CASSLWGSGNYEQYF; DNA: TGTGCCAGCAGCTTATGGGGATCGGGGAACTACGAGCAGTACTTC
J: TRBJ2-7; size: -; D: -; V: TRBV7-9; CDR3: CASSLGDYEQYF; DNA: TGTGCCAGCAGCCTAGGAGACTACGAGCAGTACTTC
J: TRBJ1-4; size: once; D: TRBD1; V: TRBV4-3; CDR3: CASSPRDSSNEKLFF; DNA: TGCGCCAGCAGCCCTCGGGACAGCTCAAATGAAAAACTGTTTTTT
J: TRBJ1-1; size: many; D: -; V: TRBV11-1; CDR3: CASSFGWRDATINTEAFF; DNA: TGTGCCAGCAGCTTCGGTTGGAGGGATGCCACAATTAACACTGAAGCTTTCTTT
J: TRBJ2-7; size: -; D: TRBD2; V: TRBV6-5; CDR3: CASSYRSGNYKQYF; DNA: TGTGCCAGCAGTTACCGTAGCGGGAACTACAAGCAGTACTTC
J: TRBJ2-1; size: -; D: -; V: TRBV5-5; CDR3: CASSLGYPWGPSSYNEQFF; DNA: TGTGCCAGCAGCTTGGGGTACCCCTGGGGCCCGAGCTCCTACAATGAGCAGTTCTTC
J: TRBJ2-3; size: -; D: -; V: TRBV5-6; CDR3: CASSLAWTDTQYF; DNA: TGTGCCAGCAGCCTGGCTTGGACAGATACGCAGTATTTT
J: TRBJ2-1; size: -; D: -; V: TRBV6-6; CDR3: CASILGQIYNEQFF; DNA: TGTGCCAGCATTCTTGGACAGATCTACAATGAGCAGTTCTTC
J: TRBJ2-6; size: few; D: -; V: TRBV6-1; CDR3: CASSERDSGANVLTF; DNA: TGTGCCAGCAGTGAACGGGACTCTGGGGCCAACGTCCTGACTTTC
J: TRBJ1-1; size: -; D: -; V: TRBV4-3; CDR3: CASSQRRTGLNTEAFF; DNA: TGCGCCAGCAGCCAACGCCGCACAGGGTTAAACACTGAAGCTTTCTTT
J: TRBJ2-2; size: few; D: -; V: TRBV6-2/TRBV6-3; CDR3: CASKGPLNTGELFF; DNA: TGTGCCAGCAAAGGCCCATTGAACACCGGGGAGCTGTTTTTT
J: TRBJ2-2; size: many; D: -; V: TRBV5-1; CDR3: CASSFAGMPPGELFF; DNA: TGCGCCAGCAGCTTCGCCGGGATGCCCCCCGGGGAGCTGTTTTTT
J: TRBJ2-3; size: few; D: TRBD2; V: TRBV12-3/TRBV12-4; CDR3: CASSLGLGPDTQYF; DNA: TGTGCCAGCAGTCTTGGACTAGGCCCAGATACGCAGTATTTT
J: TRBJ2-1; size: few; D: -; V: TRBV11-2; CDR3: CASSLAGRQFF; DNA: TGTGCCAGCAGCTTAGCCGGGCGGCAGTTCTTC
J: TRBJ2-7; size: few; D: TRBD2; V: TRBV7-3; CDR3: CASSLFGGGTMDEQYF; DNA: TGTGCCAGCAGCTTATTTGGCGGGGGGACCATGGACGAGCAGTACTTC
J: TRBJ2-3; size: many; D: -; V: TRBV7-9; CDR3: CASSNGGTDTQYF; DNA: TGTGCCAGCAGCAACGGGGGCACAGATACGCAGTATTTT
J: TRBJ2-1; size: -; D: -; V: TRBV7-9; CDR3: CASTSSSLRYNEQFF; DNA: TGTGCCAGCACCTCCAGCAGCTTAAGATACAATGAGCAGTTCTTC